The entry that follows covers one T cell receptor (beta chain) sequence. Its antigen remains unidentified. A junction end diverges from the germline sequence, so it may reflect a read error. The length of the CDR3 is 12 residues. Germline V gene sequence: CDR1 DFQATT, CDR2 SNEGSKA (reference sequence). The source of the sample is a study of post-analysis software for immune sequencing data. Study as a whole: As for disease course, relapsing-remitting, secondary progressive and progressive-relapsing multiple sclerosis were all included.

Unique molecular identifiers were carried by the TCR beta cDNA libraries. When about 0.9 to 10 million T cells were used, they gave hundreds of thousands of cDNA molecules. TCRdb reprocessed the PCR reads with MiXCR, giving one entry per CDR3 protein. This sample has around 260,000 distinct CDR3 sequences, with less than 40% found just once. Study results and limitations: Samples prepared in the same batch strongly co-clustered by F measure. Comparison of patients with controls showed five TRBV segments more frequent in patients, TRBV5-6, TRBV5-1 and TRBV20-1 among them. Normalized Chao1 diversity was significantly reduced in patients versus controls.

The gene calls are TRBV20-1 and TRBJ1-1; no clear D gene. The sequence came from a girl under 18 with multiple sclerosis. What was sequenced was blood. The CDR3 region has the DNA TGCAGTACTAGAATGCTGAACACTGAAGCTTTCTTT. Translation: CSTRMLNTEAFF.